This section outlines one TCR beta chain sequence together with its context. Its antigen is still unknown. This specimen comes from a study of PD-L1 blockade in urothelial cancer. Study-level points and caveats: By 3 weeks, tumor-associated blood clones had expanded more in durable-benefit patients.

Some clones are missing from TCRdb's copy, which holds only in-frame ones; the method was immunoSEQ multiplex PCR. This sample has roughly 91,000 clones; about 85% occur once, and the top ten carry around an eighth. Noted time point: pretreatment peripheral blood. The V gene lost 4 bases and the J gene lost 0 bases, with 10 bases spanning the gap. CDR3 length: 13 amino acids. CDR1 and CDR2 (germline): SQVTM, ANQGSEA. The chain uses TRBV29-1 and TRBJ2-7; the D gene is possibly TRBD1 (5 bases). This specimen was PBMCs, taken around atezolizumab (anti-PD-L1) treatment. The TCR originated in a man in his fifties or sixties with urothelial cancer. The CDR3, as DNA: TGCAGCGTTGGACAGAGGAGCTCCTACGAGCAGTACTTC. Translating gives CSVGQRSSYEQYF.